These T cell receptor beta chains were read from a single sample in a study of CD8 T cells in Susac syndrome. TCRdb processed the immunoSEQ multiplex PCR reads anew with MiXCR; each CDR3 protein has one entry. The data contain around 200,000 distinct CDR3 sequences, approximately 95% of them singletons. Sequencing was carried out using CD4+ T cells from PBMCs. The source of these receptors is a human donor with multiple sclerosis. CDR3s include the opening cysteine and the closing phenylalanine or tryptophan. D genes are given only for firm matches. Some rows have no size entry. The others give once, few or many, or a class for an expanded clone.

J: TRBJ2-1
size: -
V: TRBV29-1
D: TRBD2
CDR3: CSVDGGTSGGDSYNEQFF
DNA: TGCAGCGTTGACGGTGGGACTAGCGGGGGTGACTCCTACAATGAGCAGTTCTTC

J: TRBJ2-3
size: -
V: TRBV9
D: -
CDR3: CASSPSAGDTQYF
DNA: TGTGCCAGCAGCCCATCCGCGGGGGATACGCAGTATTTT

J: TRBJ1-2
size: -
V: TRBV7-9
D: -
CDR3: CASSLLTTSGDDGYTF
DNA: TGTGCCAGCAGCTTATTAACCACGAGTGGGGATGACGGCTACACCTTC

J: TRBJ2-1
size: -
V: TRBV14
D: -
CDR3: CASSQVGGPTYNEQFF
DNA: TGTGCCAGCAGCCAAGTCGGGGGGCCCACCTACAATGAGCAGTTCTTC

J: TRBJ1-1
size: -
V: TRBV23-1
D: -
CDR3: CASSTVEAFF
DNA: TGCGCCAGCAGCACAGTTGAAGCTTTCTTT

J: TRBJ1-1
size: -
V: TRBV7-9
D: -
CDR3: CASTRPGNTEAFF
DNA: TGTGCCAGCACCCGTCCAGGAAACACTGAAGCTTTCTTT

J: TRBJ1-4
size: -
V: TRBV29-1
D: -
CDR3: CSVEEGAGAGEKLFF
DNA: TGCAGCGTTGAAGAAGGGGCAGGGGCAGGAGAAAAACTGTTTTTT

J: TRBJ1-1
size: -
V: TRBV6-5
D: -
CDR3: CASRTALEAFF
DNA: TGTGCCAGCAGAACTGCACTTGAAGCTTTCTTT

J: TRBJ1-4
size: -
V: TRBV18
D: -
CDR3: CASSLRTANEKLFF
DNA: TGTGCCAGCTCACTTAGGACAGCAAATGAAAAACTGTTTTTT

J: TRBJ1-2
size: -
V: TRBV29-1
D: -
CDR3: CSVEAGDNYGYTF
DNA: TGCAGCGTTGAGGCAGGGGATAACTATGGCTACACCTTC

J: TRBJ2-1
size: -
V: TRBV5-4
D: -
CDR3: CASSRPVTDEQFF
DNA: TGTGCCAGCAGCCGCCCGGTGACGGATGAGCAGTTCTTC

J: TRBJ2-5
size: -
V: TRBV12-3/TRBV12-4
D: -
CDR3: CASSLPTRGLDWRETQYF
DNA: TGTGCCAGCAGTTTACCCACACGGGGTTTGGATTGGAGGGAGACCCAGTACTTC

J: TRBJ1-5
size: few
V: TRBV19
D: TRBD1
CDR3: CASSRQGGNQPQHF
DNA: TGTGCCAGTAGCCGACAGGGAGGCAATCAGCCCCAGCATTTT

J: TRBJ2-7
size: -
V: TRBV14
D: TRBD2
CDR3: CASSQARLAHYEQYF
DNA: TGTGCCAGCAGCCAAGCCCGACTAGCGCACTACGAGCAGTACTTC

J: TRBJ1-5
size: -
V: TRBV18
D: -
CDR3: CASSLAPGPQHF
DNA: TGTGCCAGCTCCCTCGCGCCGGGGCCCCAGCATTTT

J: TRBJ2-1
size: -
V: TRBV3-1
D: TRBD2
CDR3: CASSQDTRLAGVSSYNEQFF
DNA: TGTGCCAGCAGCCAAGATACGAGGCTAGCGGGGGTCTCCTCCTACAATGAGCAGTTCTTC

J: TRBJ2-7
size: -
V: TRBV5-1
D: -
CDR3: CASSMGTPRVNEQYF
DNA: TGCGCCAGCAGCATGGGGACGCCCAGGGTTAACGAGCAGTACTTC

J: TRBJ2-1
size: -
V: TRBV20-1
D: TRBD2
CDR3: CSARDLAGSLYNEQFF
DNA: TGCAGTGCTAGAGATCTAGCGGGGAGCCTCTACAATGAGCAGTTCTTC

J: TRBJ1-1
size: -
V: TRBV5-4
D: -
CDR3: CASSLGQLETEAFF
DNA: TGTGCCAGCAGCTTAGGACAGCTGGAGACTGAAGCTTTCTTT

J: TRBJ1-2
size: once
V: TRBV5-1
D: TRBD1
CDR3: CASSLRTGAYGYTF
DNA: TGCGCCAGCAGCTTGAGAACAGGGGCCTATGGCTACACCTTC

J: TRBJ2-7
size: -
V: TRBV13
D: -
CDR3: CASSLWQGSYEQYF
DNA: TGTGCCAGCAGCTTGTGGCAGGGGAGCTACGAGCAGTACTTC

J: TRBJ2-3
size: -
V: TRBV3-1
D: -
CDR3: CASSQAVGAVTDTQYF
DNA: TGTGCCAGCAGCCAAGCCGTGGGTGCAGTTACAGATACACAGTATTTT

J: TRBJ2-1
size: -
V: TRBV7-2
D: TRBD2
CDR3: CASLERGVNEQFF
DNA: TGTGCCAGTCTTGAGCGGGGGGTAAATGAGCAGTTCTTC

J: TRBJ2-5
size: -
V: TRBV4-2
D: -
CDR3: CASSQEGRRETQYF
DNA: TGTGCCAGCAGCCAAGAAGGCCGTAGAGAGACCCAGTACTTC

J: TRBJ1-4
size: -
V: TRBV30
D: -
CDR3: CAWTSRESNEKLFF
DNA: TGTGCCTGGACCTCGCGGGAGTCAAATGAAAAACTGTTTTTT

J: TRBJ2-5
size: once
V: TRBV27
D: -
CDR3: CASSMGPETQYF
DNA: TGTGCCAGCAGCATGGGGCCAGAGACCCAGTACTTC

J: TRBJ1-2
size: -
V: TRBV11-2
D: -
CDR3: CASSLLRNNYGYTF
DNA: TGTGCCAGCAGCCTACTAAGGAATAACTATGGCTACACCTTC

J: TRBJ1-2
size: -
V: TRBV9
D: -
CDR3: CASSPQGPRYGYTF
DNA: TGTGCCAGCAGCCCACAGGGACCGAGGTATGGCTACACCTTC

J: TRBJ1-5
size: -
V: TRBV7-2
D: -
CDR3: CASNLRVGNQPQHF
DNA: TGTGCCAGCAACCTCAGGGTTGGCAATCAGCCCCAGCATTTT

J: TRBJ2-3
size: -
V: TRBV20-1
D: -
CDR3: CSASDGGDTQYF
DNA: TGCAGTGCTAGCGACGGCGGGGATACGCAGTATTTT

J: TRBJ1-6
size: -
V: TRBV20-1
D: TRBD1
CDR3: CSATPGQGTPLHF
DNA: TGCAGTGCTACCCCGGGACAGGGGACACCCCTCCACTTT

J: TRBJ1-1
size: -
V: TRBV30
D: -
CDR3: CAWRMDITEAFF
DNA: TGTGCCTGGAGGATGGATATCACTGAAGCTTTCTTT

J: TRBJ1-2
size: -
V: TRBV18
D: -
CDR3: CASSPDEGYGYTF
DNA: TGTGCCAGCTCACCGGACGAGGGCTATGGCTACACCTTC

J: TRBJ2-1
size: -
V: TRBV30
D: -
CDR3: CAWSQRVTYNEQFF
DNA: TGTGCCTGGAGTCAGCGGGTAACCTACAATGAGCAGTTCTTC

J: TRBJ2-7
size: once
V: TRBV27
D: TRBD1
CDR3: CASRIRGTGIYEQYF
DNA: TGTGCCAGCAGAATTCGCGGGACAGGGATCTACGAGCAGTACTTC

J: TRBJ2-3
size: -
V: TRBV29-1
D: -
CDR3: CSVGLGGYTDTQYF
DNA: TGCAGCGTTGGTCTCGGGGGCTACACAGATACGCAGTATTTT

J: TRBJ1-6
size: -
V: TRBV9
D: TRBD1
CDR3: CASSVTGQGSTPLHF
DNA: TGTGCCAGCAGCGTCACAGGACAGGGCTCCACACCCCTCCACTTT

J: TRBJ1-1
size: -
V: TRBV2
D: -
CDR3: CASSERTQTTEAFF
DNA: TGTGCCAGCAGTGAAAGGACACAAACCACTGAAGCTTTCTTT

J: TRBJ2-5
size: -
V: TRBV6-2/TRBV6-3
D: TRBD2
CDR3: CASRTTSGGAGPGAQYF
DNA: TGTGCCAGCAGGACGACTAGCGGGGGGGCCGGGCCTGGGGCCCAGTACTTC

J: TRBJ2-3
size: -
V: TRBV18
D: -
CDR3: CASSVIVFSDTQYF
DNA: TGTGCCAGCTCAGTTATAGTCTTTTCAGATACGCAGTATTTT

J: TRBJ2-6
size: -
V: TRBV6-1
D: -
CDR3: CASTKGSYSGANVLTF
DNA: TGTGCCAGCACCAAGGGGAGCTACTCTGGGGCCAACGTCCTGACTTTC

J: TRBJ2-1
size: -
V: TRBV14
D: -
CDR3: CASSQPGSSYNEQFF
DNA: TGTGCCAGCAGCCAACCGGGAAGCTCCTACAATGAGCAGTTCTTC

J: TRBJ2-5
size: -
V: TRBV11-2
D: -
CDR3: CASSVRGPRTVRGPEQETQYF
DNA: TGTGCCAGCAGCGTAAGGGGACCGAGGACAGTTCGGGGTCCTGAGCAAGAGACCCAGTACTTC

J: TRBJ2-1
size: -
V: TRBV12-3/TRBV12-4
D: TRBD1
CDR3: CASSFLGPGGNREQFF
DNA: TGTGCCAGCAGTTTCTTGGGGCCAGGGGGTAATCGGGAGCAGTTCTTC

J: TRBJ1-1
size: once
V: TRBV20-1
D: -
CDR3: CSARTLNTEAFF
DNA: TGCAGTGCGAGGACACTTAACACTGAAGCTTTCTTT

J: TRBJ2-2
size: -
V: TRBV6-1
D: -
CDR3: CASSLQRAHTGELFF
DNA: TGTGCCAGCTCCTTACAGCGGGCCCACACCGGGGAGCTGTTTTTT

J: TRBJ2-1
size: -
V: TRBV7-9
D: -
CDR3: CASSFAGGNEQFF
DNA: TGTGCCAGCAGCTTTGCAGGTGGGAATGAGCAGTTCTTC

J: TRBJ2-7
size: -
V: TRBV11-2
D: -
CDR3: CASSLGPGGTEQYF
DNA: TGTGCCAGCAGCTTAGGTCCAGGAGGAACTGAGCAGTACTTC

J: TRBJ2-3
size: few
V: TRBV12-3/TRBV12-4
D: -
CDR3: CASSPGPLGDTQYF
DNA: TGTGCCAGCAGTCCCGGGCCCCTCGGTGATACGCAGTATTTT

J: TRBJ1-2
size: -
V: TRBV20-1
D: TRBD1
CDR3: CSASPGQGARHGYTF
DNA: TGCAGTGCGTCACCGGGACAGGGGGCGCGGCATGGCTACACCTTC

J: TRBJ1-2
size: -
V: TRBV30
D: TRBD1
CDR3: CAWNRGPNYGYTF
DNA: TGTGCCTGGAACAGGGGGCCCAACTATGGCTACACCTTC

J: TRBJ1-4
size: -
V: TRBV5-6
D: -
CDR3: CASRNMQGRTEKLFF
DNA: TGTGCCAGCAGAAACATGCAGGGGAGGACTGAAAAACTGTTTTTT

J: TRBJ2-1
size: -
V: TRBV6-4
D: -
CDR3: CASSAVGGSYNEQFF
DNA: TGTGCCAGCAGTGCCGTTGGTGGCTCCTACAATGAGCAGTTCTTC

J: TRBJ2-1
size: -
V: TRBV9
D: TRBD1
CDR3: CASSVDRGNNEQFF
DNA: TGTGCCAGCAGCGTAGACAGGGGGAACAATGAGCAGTTCTTC

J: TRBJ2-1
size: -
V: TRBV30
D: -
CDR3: CAWRKESEQFF
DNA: TGTGCCTGGAGGAAAGAGAGTGAGCAGTTCTTC